This TCR beta chain was recovered during a study of shared clonotypes between healthy human individuals. TCRdb's table, derived via immunoSEQ multiplex PCR, lists solely in-frame clones and lacks some. Of around 2.1 million clones listed, around 95% are singletons. The length of the CDR3 is 13 residues. V gave up 7 bases and J gave up 5 bases; unmatched junction bases: 7. Germline values: CDR1 SQVTM, CDR2 ANQGSEA. This clone was counted only a few times. The chain is built from TRBV29-1 and TRBJ2-1, with 8 bases matching TRBD1. The sequence was obtained from a man in his late teens or twenties in good health. Material: naive CD4+ T cells sorted from blood. Documented subset: CD45RA+ positively selected. As DNA, the CDR3 is TGCAGCGCCCGGACAGGGAAGAACAATGAGCAGTTCTTC. Its protein is CSARTGKNNEQFF.